Each of the 32 T cell receptor beta chains below was sequenced from the same sample in a study of blood T cells in healthy people across ages. A second PCR, run for about 7 to 11 cycles, used a sample-barcoded 5' primer plus a J-beta primer mix. TCRdb processed the 5' RACE reads anew with MiXCR; each CDR3 protein has one entry. This sample has 1 million to 1.2 million distinct CDR3 sequences; around two fifths occur once, and the top ten carry around 13%. The sample comprised blood. The receptors originated from a man younger than 35 in good health.

This chain uses TRBV9 with TRBJ2-1; TRBD2 matches 7 bases. The CDR3 runs to 16 residues. Unmatched junction bases numbered 14, after V lost 2 bases and J lost 9 bases. CDR1 is SGDLS, CDR2 YYNGEE, per germline. CDR3 bases: TGTGCCAGCAGCGTCGAACCCGGGGGGACCCTATTTGAGCAGTTCTTC. Translation gives CASSVEPGGTLFEQFF.

The chain employs TRBV7-8 and TRBJ1-1; no clear D. Trimming removed 1 base from V and 5 bases from J, with 14 bases in between. Germline CDR1 reads SGHVS; CDR2 reads FQNEAQ. The CDR3 spans 15 residues. The CDR3 DNA sequence: TGTGCCAGCAGCTTAGAGAGGTGGGGATCGACTGAAGCTTTCTTT. This translates into CASSLERWGSTEAFF.

This clonotype was recorded a few times. The chain uses TRBV6-1 and TRBJ2-3; 9 bases fit TRBD1. The CDR3 runs 15 residues. J lost 0 bases, V lost 6 bases, and 4 bases had no gene match. Germline V CDR1 and CDR2: MNHNS, SASEGT. The CDR3 loop reads CASSGTGRSTDTQYF. DNA for the CDR3: TGTGCCAGCAGCGGGACAGGGAGAAGCACAGATACGCAGTATTTT.

V usage is TRBV20-1 and J usage is TRBJ2-1, with a weak D call TRBD2 (5 bases). Between the trimmed V and J ends, which lost 6 bases and 0 bases, there was a span of 15 bases. The CDR3 totals 15 residues. CDR1 is DFQATT, CDR2 SNEGSKA, per germline (reference sequence). DNA for the CDR3: TGCAGTGCAGAAAACGGGGAGATCTCCTACAATGAGCAGTTCTTC. It codes for CSAENGEISYNEQFF.

This clonotype was detected many times. V gene TRBV6-6 combines with J gene TRBJ2-2, with D possibly being TRBD2 (5 bases). The CDR3 is 14 residues long. V was shortened by 5 bases and J by 2 bases, with 9 bases between the two germline ends. The germline V gene has CDR1 MNHNY and CDR2 SVGAGI (reference sequence). CDR3: CASSTGDNTGELFF. CDR3 coding DNA: TGTGCCAGCAGTACCGGGGATAACACCGGGGAGCTGTTTTTT.

This clonotype has just a few counts. This chain connects TRBV4-3 to TRBJ1-1, with D possibly matching TRBD1 (5 bases). V was cut by 0 bases and J by 0 bases, with 11 bases left in between. The CDR3 spans 16 residues. Germline assignment: CDR1 LGHNA and CDR2 YSLEER. The CDR3 sequence is CASSQDYSGMNTEAFF. The CDR3 DNA reads TGCGCCAGCAGCCAAGACTACTCAGGGATGAACACTGAAGCTTTCTTT.

The chain is built from TRBV12-3 or TRBV12-4 and TRBJ1-5; possibly TRBD1 for D (5 bases). The CDR3 is made up of 15 amino acids. V lost 6 bases, J lost 2 bases, and 14 bases lay in between. This CDR3 reads CASRVTDLGNQPQHF. The CDR3 DNA reads TGTGCCAGCAGGGTGACAGATCTAGGCAATCAGCCCCAGCATTTT.

The count of this clonotype is one. The genes are TRBV5-1 and TRBJ1-5; the D is unclear. V shed 3 bases and J shed 7 bases, with 8 bases lying between them. The CDR3 has 12 residues. The germline CDR1 and CDR2 sequences are SGHRS and YFSETQ. The CDR3 DNA follows: TGCGCCAGCAGCTATGGACCGCAGCCCCAGCATTTT. It yields the protein CASSYGPQPQHF.

V is TRBV15 and J is TRBJ2-1; D may correspond to TRBD1 or TRBD2 (5 bases each). The CDR3 runs to 16 residues. Germline loops: CDR1 LNHNV, CDR2 YYDKDF (reference sequence). Deletions cut 1 base from V and 3 bases from J, with 13 bases between. CDR3 protein: CATSRARSGLYNEQFF. The CDR3 DNA sequence: TGTGCCACCAGCAGAGCAAGATCGGGGCTCTACAATGAGCAGTTCTTC.

The chain couples TRBV20-1 to TRBJ1-4; a weak D match, TRBD1 (5 bases). CDR3 size: 13 residues. The V gene's germline CDR1 is DFQATT and CDR2 SNEGSKA (reference sequence). The V gene lost 1 base and the J gene lost 7 bases, with 10 bases spanning the gap. CDR3 protein: CSARVGDPEKLFF. The CDR3, as DNA: TGCAGTGCTAGAGTTGGGGACCCTGAAAAACTGTTTTTT.

The sample holds a few counts of this clonotype. This chain uses TRBV7-2 with TRBJ2-3, with 7 bases matching TRBD1. J gave up 5 bases and V 3 bases, and 11 bases lay outside the gene matches. Per germline, CDR1 SGHTA and CDR2 FQGNSA. The CDR3 sequence is 16 residues long. CDR3 sequence reads: CASSLHLQTGRDTQYF. The DNA for the CDR3 is TGTGCCAGCAGCTTGCACCTTCAGACAGGGAGAGATACGCAGTATTTT.

Points on this clonotype: One end of the junction is discordant with germline, which a read error may explain. The V gene is TRBV6-6, the J gene TRBJ1-2; perhaps TRBD1 as D (6 bases). There are 16 residues in the CDR3. Germline CDR1 is MNHNY and CDR2 is SVGAGI (reference sequence). Here the CDR3 reads CASSHSDRQGRHGYTF. The CDR3, as DNA: TGTGCCAGCAGTCACTCAGACCGGCAGGGGAGGCACGGCTACACCTTC.

This clonotype occurred a few times. This chain connects TRBV7-2 to TRBJ1-2; possibly TRBD1 for D (5 bases). Germline V gives CDR1 SGHTA, CDR2 FQGNSA. The CDR3 runs 14 residues. V was clipped by 3 bases and J by 4 bases, with 12 bases between them. The CDR3 loop is CASSFRRDSYGYTF. The CDR3 nucleotides read TGTGCCAGCAGCTTCCGCCGGGACTCCTATGGCTACACCTTC.

J is TRBJ2-7 and V is TRBV9; 10 nucleotides line up with TRBD1. J lost 4 bases, V lost 0 bases, and 7 bases had no gene match. The CDR3 totals 16 residues. CDR1 SGDLS and CDR2 YYNGEE come from the germline V gene. The CDR3 nucleotides read TGTGCCAGCAGCGTAGGGGGGACAGGGGCCCTATACGAGCAGTACTTC. It specifies CASSVGGTGALYEQYF.

V gene TRBV27 combines with J gene TRBJ1-6; D is possibly TRBD1 (6 bases). CDR1 and CDR2 (germline): MNHEY, SMNVEV (reference sequence). CDR3 length: 16 amino acids. Trimming took 6 bases from V and 6 from J, leaving 18 bases between them. Here the CDR3 DNA reads TGTGCCAGCAGAAGAACCGGGGGGGCGTCTAATTCACCCCTCCACTTT. Amino acid sequence: CASRRTGGASNSPLHF.

This clonotype was seen more than once but under ten times. The chain employs TRBV5-1 and TRBJ2-7; D is uncertain. This CDR3 is built from 13 residues. Germline V gene lookup returns CDR1 SGHRS and CDR2 YFSETQ. V was trimmed by 3 bases and J by 2 bases, leaving 9 bases between them. CDR3 loop: CASSSTTTYEQYF. The CDR3 DNA sequence: TGCGCCAGCAGCTCTACTACCACCTACGAGCAGTACTTC.

There are a few counts of this clonotype. The junction shows a germline mismatch at one end, possibly a read error. The rearrangement links TRBV3-1 to TRBJ2-1, with no clear D. This CDR3 has 14 amino acids. Germline V CDR1 and CDR2: LGHDT, YNNKEL (reference sequence). CDR3 in DNA: TGTGCCAGCAACCAAGGAGCCCCCCCAAATGAGCAGTTCTTC. This codes for CASNQGAPPNEQFF.

In this sample, this clonotype turned up a few times. The V call is TRBV20-1, the J call TRBJ1-5; TRBD1 agrees at 7 bases. CDR3 length: 19 amino acids. With V trimmed by 5 bases and J by 3 bases, 22 bases remained unmatched. CDR1 and CDR2 from the germline V gene are DFQATT and SNEGSKA (reference sequence). CDR3 protein: CSAGSPQGRFAGANQPQHF. The CDR3 DNA reads as TGCAGTGCTGGGAGTCCACAGGGGAGGTTTGCAGGTGCCAATCAGCCCCAGCATTTT.

This clonotype was counted only a few times. The chain couples TRBV6-2 or TRBV6-3 to TRBJ2-7; 7 bases line up with TRBD1. V lost 7 bases to trimming and J lost 3 bases; unmatched junction nucleotides: 9. The CDR3 length is 14 residues. Germline V gene data show CDR1 as MNHEY and CDR2 as SVGEGT. The CDR3, as DNA: TGTGCCAGCATCCAAAACCGGGACAGCTACGAGCAGTACTTC. Residues: CASIQNRDSYEQYF.

The chain has TRBV13 and TRBJ1-3; perhaps TRBD1 as D (5 bases). The CDR3 sequence is 16 residues long. The germline gives CDR1 PRHDT, CDR2 FYEKMQ (reference sequence). V dropped 3 bases and J dropped 2 bases, with 14 bases sitting between them. The CDR3 bases are TGTGCCAGCAGCTTGTGGACAACCCTCCCTGGAAACACCATATATTTT. It translates to CASSLWTTLPGNTIYF.

A few counts support this clonotype. This chain connects TRBV18 to TRBJ2-3; 7 bases align to TRBD2. The length of the CDR3 is 16 residues. The germline V gene has CDR1 KGHSH and CDR2 LQKENI. The V gene end was trimmed by 3 bases and the J gene end by 2 bases; junction bases not matched to a gene: 8. The CDR3, as DNA: TGTGCCAGCTCACCTACGACTAGCTTCTACACAGATACGCAGTATTTT. Protein: CASSPTTSFYTDTQYF.

This clonotype was counted a few times. This chain connects TRBV6-2 or TRBV6-3 to TRBJ1-5; D is perhaps TRBD1 (5 bases). CDR3 length equals 13 residues. The germline gives CDR1 MNHEY, CDR2 SVGEGT. V was shortened by 8 bases and J by 4 bases, with 12 bases between the two germline ends. The DNA of the CDR3 is TGTGCCAGCGACGACAGTACTAATCAGCCCCAGCATTTT. Its protein is CASDDSTNQPQHF.

This clonotype was detected once. The chain is built from TRBV29-1 and TRBJ1-1; D remains unclear. Deletions cut 6 bases from V and 5 bases from J, with 13 bases between. The CDR3 runs to 12 residues. In germline, CDR1 is SQVTM, CDR2 ANQGSEA. CDR3: CSVGPRGTEAFF. The CDR3 DNA reads TGCAGCGTCGGGCCCCGAGGGACTGAAGCTTTCTTT.

With respect to this clonotype: The junction differs from germline at one of its ends, possibly a read error. This chain links TRBV6-2 or TRBV6-3 with TRBJ1-2, with D unresolved. This CDR3 is built from 12 residues. The germline V gene has CDR1 MNHEY and CDR2 SVGEGT. The CDR3 sequence: CAGSYGVYGYTF. The DNA of the CDR3 is TGTGCCGGCAGTTACGGGGTCTATGGCTACACCTTC.

The chain recombines TRBV6-1 with TRBJ2-1; D remains ambiguous. This CDR3 comprises 13 residues. The germline V gene has CDR1 MNHNS and CDR2 SASEGT. V was trimmed by 1 base and J by 7 bases, leaving 8 bases between them. CDR3 sequence: CASSEERMNEQFF. The DNA for the CDR3 is TGTGCCAGCAGTGAAGAAAGAATGAATGAGCAGTTCTTC.

V usage is TRBV7-9 and J usage is TRBJ2-5, with D possibly being TRBD1 (5 bases). This CDR3 is built from 14 residues. The V end was cut by 2 bases, the J end by 6 bases, with 13 bases between. Germline CDR1 reads SEHNR; CDR2 reads FQNEAQ (reference sequence). The CDR3 nucleotides are TGTGCCAGCAGCTTACCAGGGAATTGGCAGACCCAGTACTTC. It is translated as CASSLPGNWQTQYF.

The rearrangement uses TRBV20-1 and TRBJ1-5, with 7 bases matching TRBD1. The CDR3 has 13 amino acids. The trim removed 6 bases at V and 4 bases at J, leaving 6 bases unmatched. CDR1 and CDR2 (germline): DFQATT, SNEGSKA (reference sequence). CDR3 amino acids: CSARDSPNQPQHF. CDR3 coding DNA: TGCAGTGCCCGGGACAGTCCAAATCAGCCCCAGCATTTT.

This clonotype was seen a handful of times. This chain links TRBV4-3 with TRBJ2-1; 9 positions match TRBD2. CDR1 and CDR2 from the germline V gene are LGHNA and YSLEER. V shed 3 bases and J 6 bases; nucleotides not matched to a gene: 6. This CDR3 is built from 15 residues. CDR3 in DNA: TGCGCCAGCAGCCAGGCTAGCGGGGTAGGCAATGAGCAGTTCTTC. This gives the protein CASSQASGVGNEQFF.

In this sample, this clonotype turned up a few times. The rearrangement links TRBV5-1 to TRBJ2-3; D is perhaps TRBD2 (6 bases). The CDR3 consists of 15 residues. Looked up from germline, CDR1 is SGHRS and CDR2 is YFSETQ. V was clipped by 4 bases and J by 0 bases, with 12 bases between them. In nucleotides, the CDR3 is TGCGCCAGCAGCGCGGACGGGACTAGCACAGATACGCAGTATTTT. This gives the protein CASSADGTSTDTQYF. The full variable domain, with the rest looked up from reference TRBV5-1 and TRBJ2-3, is KAGVTQTPRYLIKTRGQQVTLSCSPISGHRSVSWYQQTPGQGLQFLFEYFSETQRNKGNFPGRFSGRQFSNSRSEMNVSTLELGDSALYLCASSADGTSTDTQYFGPGTRLTVL.

V is TRBV4-2 and J is TRBJ2-7; TRBD1 matches at 8 bases. V lost 2 bases, J lost 0 bases, and 6 bases stayed unmatched. Germline CDR1 and CDR2: LGHNA and YNFKEQ. The CDR3 covers 16 residues. The CDR3 nucleotides read TGTGCCAGCAGCCAATCGGACAGGGTAACCTCCTACGAGCAGTACTTC. This encodes CASSQSDRVTSYEQYF.

In this sample, this clonotype turned up a few times. This chain uses TRBV18 with TRBJ1-1; D unclear. The CDR3 loop spans 15 amino acids. CDR1 and CDR2 from the germline V gene are KGHSH and LQKENI. V lost 3 bases, J lost 1 base, and 12 bases lay in between. The DNA for the CDR3 is TGTGCCAGCTCACCCAACCAACTACAGAACACTGAAGCTTTCTTT. Translated: CASSPNQLQNTEAFF.

As to this clonotype: One base away lies a much larger clone, so this may be a sequencing read error. This rearrangement joins TRBV6-6 to TRBJ1-2; tentatively, D is TRBD1 (5 bases). Per the germline V gene, CDR1 is MNHNY and CDR2 is SVGAGI (reference sequence). Trimming removed 6 bases at V and 6 bases at J, with 11 bases between. CDR3 length: 12 residues. CDR3 region: CASSPAGNGYTF. In DNA form, the CDR3 reads TGTGCCAGCAGCCCCGCAGGGAATGGCTACACCTTC.